In this sample, the clone carrying this T cell receptor beta chain turned up many times. Its antigen is not identified. The entry originates in a study of CD8+CD57+ T cells in acquired aplastic anemia. Study as a whole: DNA recovered from sorted CD4+ and CD8+ cells had a mean of 3.2 ug. Roughly 10.8 million reads were obtained on average for healthy donor CD4+ cells. Study conclusions and caveats: There were roughly 28 CD8+ CDR3 sequences that occurred in both patients and controls. Patients did not significantly differ from controls in CD8+ Simpson's diversity.

CDR3 and TCR beta VDJ profiling relied on a genomic DNA template. From the reads, TCRdb called clonotypes with MiXCR, one entry per CDR3 protein. The data show tens of thousands of distinct CDR3 sequences, roughly half seen once. Sample: sorted CD4+, CD8+, or CD8+CD57+ T cells (not recorded which) from PBMCs. This receptor was identified in a human donor in good health, serving as a control.

CDR3 DNA: TGTGCCAGCAACTCACCTTCTGAGGGTCGGGAGACCCAGTACTTC. As protein: CASNSPSEGRETQYF. The V call is TRBV7-6, the J call TRBJ2-5; a possible D gene is TRBD2 (5 bases). With 7 bases removed from V and 5 bases from J, the gap between germline ends came to 20 bases. The CDR3 loop spans 15 amino acids. Germline CDR1 SGHVS, CDR2 FNYEAQ.